This is a list of T cell receptor beta chains from one sample in a study of metastatic and nonmetastatic thyroid tumors. TCRdb re-called the PCR reads via MiXCR. The sample lists roughly 33,000 clones, approximately 19% occurring once. Sequences were obtained from blood. The receptors were sampled from a female donor with papillary thyroid cancer or a benign thyroid nodule (not recorded which). Some clones in this sample may be carry-over from other donors' samples. The CDR3 runs from the conserved cysteine through the conserved F or W. Fields, in order: clone size, D gene, V gene, J gene, CDR3 DNA, CDR3 protein. D genes are given only for firm matches. Clone sizes are given selectively: once, few, many, or a class where the clone is expanded.

>-|TRBD2|TRBV4-2|TRBJ2-1
TGTGCCATCAGCCAAGACCCCCGCGGGGGGTACAATGAGCAGTTCTTC
CAISQDPRGGYNEQFF
>-|TRBD1|TRBV2|TRBJ2-7
TGTGCCAGCAGTGAACAGACAGGGACAGGGGAGCAGTACTTC
CASSEQTGTGEQYF
>many|TRBD2|TRBV29-1|TRBJ2-7
TGCAGCGGGACTAGCGGTTCCTACGAGCAGTACTTC
CSGTSGSYEQYF
>medium-sized|-|TRBV6-2/TRBV6-3|TRBJ2-7
TGTGCCAGCAGTTATCGAGGGTCAGGGTTAAACTACGAGCAGTACTTC
CASSYRGSGLNYEQYF
>many|-|TRBV5-4|TRBJ2-3
TGTGCCAGCAGCTTTTTTATTCAGGGAAGTTTCACAGATACGCAGTATTTT
CASSFFIQGSFTDTQYF
>-|-|TRBV20-1|TRBJ2-7
TGCAGGCCGTTTCGGCGGGACTCCTACGTGCAGTACTTC
CRPFRRDSYVQYF
>many|-|TRBV11-3|TRBJ2-7
TGTGCCAGCAGCTTGGCTACCTACGAGCAGTACTTC
CASSLATYEQYF
>-|TRBD1|TRBV28|TRBJ1-2
TGTGCCAGCAGTCCCGGGACAGGGGTTGGTCGCTATGTCTACACCTTT
CASSPGTGVGRYVYTF
>many|TRBD2|TRBV6-5|TRBJ2-6
TGTGCCAGCAGTTACTCGATCGGGACTAAAAACGTCCTGACTTTC
CASSYSIGTKNVLTF
>many|TRBD1|TRBV5-6|TRBJ1-5
TGTGCCAGCAGCTCGAGGGTCTTTGACAGGGGTTCCAATCAGCCCCAGCATTTT
CASSSRVFDRGSNQPQHF
>few|-|TRBV6-1|TRBJ2-5
TGTGCCAGCACCAAAAGACCGAACAGGGTGGGGGAGACACAGTACTTC
CASTKRPNRVGETQYF
>many|TRBD1|TRBV11-1|TRBJ1-3
TGTGCCAGCAGCTTGACCGGACAGGGAGTTGGTGGAAACACCATATATTTT
CASSLTGQGVGGNTIYF
>-|-|TRBV9|TRBJ2-3
TGTGCCAGCAGCGTAGGGTGGGGCGGCACAGATACTCAGTATTTT
CASSVGWGGTDTQYF
>-|-|TRBV6-1|TRBJ1-2
TGTGCCAGCAGTTCGATGGGAAGCGAGAGTGGCTACACCTTC
CASSSMGSESGYTF
>medium-sized|TRBD1|TRBV6-1|TRBJ1-6
TGTGCCAGCAGGGCTCAACACGGGGGACAGGGGGGTTCACCCCTCCACTTT
CASRAQHGGQGGSPLHF
>many|TRBD2|TRBV18|TRBJ2-1
TGTGCCAGCTCACAGACTAGCGGGAGGTCATTATACAATGAGCAGTTCTTC
CASSQTSGRSLYNEQFF
>many|TRBD2|TRBV6-5|TRBJ2-3
TGTGCCAGCAGTTACGGGACTAGCGACACAGATACGCAGTATTTT
CASSYGTSDTDTQYF
>many|-|TRBV7-9|TRBJ2-5
TGTGCCAGCAGCTTAGATTCGTCCCAAGAGACCCAGTACTTC
CASSLDSSQETQYF
>many|-|TRBV12-3/TRBV12-4|TRBJ1-1
TGTGCCAGCAGTCCAAATCTACAGGGAATGAACACTGAAGCTTTCTTT
CASSPNLQGMNTEAFF
>many|-|TRBV7-9|TRBJ2-1
TGTGCCAGCAGCTTAAAGGCGACTAGTCCCAATGAGCAGTTCTTC
CASSLKATSPNEQFF
>many|TRBD2|TRBV6-2/TRBV6-3|TRBJ2-5
TGTGCCAGCAGTTATGTCCATCGACTAGCGGGAACCCAAGAGACCCAGTACTTC
CASSYVHRLAGTQETQYF
>few|-|TRBV4-1|TRBJ1-5
TGCGCCAGCAGCCAGGGACACTTCAATCAGCCCCAGCATTTT
CASSQGHFNQPQHF
>many|-|TRBV12-3/TRBV12-4|TRBJ2-2
TGTGCCAGCAGTTTGGTTCGTACCGGGGAGCTGTTTTTT
CASSLVRTGELFF
>medium-sized|TRBD2|TRBV12-3/TRBV12-4|TRBJ2-7
TGTGCCAGCAGTCCGACTAGCGGGAGAGGTACCGAGCAGTACTTC
CASSPTSGRGTEQYF
>many|-|TRBV18|TRBJ2-1
TGTGCCAGCTCACCAGGGCAGGGATCGGTGGATGAGCAGTTCTTC
CASSPGQGSVDEQFF
>many|-|TRBV6-5|TRBJ1-4
TGTGCCAGCAGTTACAGGCTTAATGAAAAACTGTTTTTT
CASSYRLNEKLFF
>-|TRBD1|TRBV9|TRBJ2-7
TGTGCCAGCAGCGCCCATTCGGGACAGGGGTACGAGCAGTACTTC
CASSAHSGQGYEQYF
>many|-|TRBV20-1|TRBJ2-5
TGCAGTGCTAGAGACTTAGGCGAAGAGACCCAGTACTTC
CSARDLGEETQYF
>many|TRBD2|TRBV6-2/TRBV6-3|TRBJ2-5
TGTGCCAGCAGTTACTCGAAGTCACGCGGGACTAGCGGGATCGGTGGGGAGACCCAGTACTTC
CASSYSKSRGTSGIGGETQYF
>-|-|TRBV5-1|TRBJ2-1
TGCGCCAGCAGCACCCTTCCAGGGGTAAATGAGCAGCTCTTC
CASSTLPGVNEQLF
>-|-|TRBV7-9|TRBJ1-2
TGTGCCAGCAGCTTGCAGTGGGGAGTCCCCTTTTGCTACACCTTC
CASSLQWGVPFCYTF
>many|-|TRBV11-1|TRBJ1-1
TGTGCCAGCAGCGGTAGACGGGGAAACACTGAAGCTTTCTTT
CASSGRRGNTEAFF
>many|-|TRBV20-1|TRBJ1-5
TGCAGTGCTAGAATTTCGAGCAATCAGCCCCAGCATTTT
CSARISSNQPQHF
>many|-|TRBV11-2|TRBJ1-2
TGTGCCAGCAGTTCCGGGACCTCGATTTACGTAATGGGCGGCTACACCTTC
CASSSGTSIYVMGGYTF
>-|TRBD2|TRBV6-1|TRBJ2-5
TGTGCCAGCAGCAGACTAGCGGGAGTTATGGAGACCAAGTACTTC
CASSRLAGVMETKYF
>many|TRBD2|TRBV19|TRBJ2-1
TGTGCCAGTAAAAGGACTAGCGGGAGAACCAATGAGCAGTTCTTC
CASKRTSGRTNEQFF
>many|TRBD2|TRBV15|TRBJ2-1
TGTGCCACCAGCAGAGATCGCGGGAGCTCCTACAATGAGCAGTTCTTC
CATSRDRGSSYNEQFF
>many|TRBD1|TRBV7-9|TRBJ2-7
TGTGCCAGCAGCCTCGGACAGGGGGCCTACGAGCAGTACTTC
CASSLGQGAYEQYF
>many|TRBD1|TRBV6-5|TRBJ1-2
TGTGCCAGCAGTTACTCGGACAGGCCCGACAACACCTTC
CASSYSDRPDNTF
>many|-|TRBV10-3|TRBJ2-5
TGTGCCATCTCCCGAGAAAAGGGCCAAGAGACCCAGTACTTC
CAISREKGQETQYF
>few|-|TRBV6-1|TRBJ1-5
TGTGCCAGCAGTGAAGAGAACAATCAGCCCCAGCATTTT
CASSEENNQPQHF
>-|-|TRBV7-2|TRBJ2-2
TGTGCCAGCCGGTCATGGTGGGACACCGGGGAGCTGTTTTTT
CASRSWWDTGELFF
>many|-|TRBV27|TRBJ2-1
TGTGCCAGCACCGAGTTAGGGAAAGAGGATGAGCAGTTCTTC
CASTELGKEDEQFF
>many|TRBD2|TRBV6-1|TRBJ2-1
TGTGCCAGCAGACCGGGACTAGGGACCTACAATGAGCAGTTCTTC
CASRPGLGTYNEQFF
>many|-|TRBV12-5|TRBJ1-2
TGTGCTAGTGGTTTGAATTCGGGAAACTATGGCTACACCTTC
CASGLNSGNYGYTF
>-|TRBD2|TRBV9|TRBJ2-7
TGTGCCAGCGTAGCGGGTGGCTGCCCTGCCTACGAGCAGTACTTC
CASVAGGCPAYEQYF
>-|TRBD2|TRBV28|TRBJ2-7
TGTGCCAGCACCCCCGGGCCCCTTAGCGGGAGTAACGAGCAGTACTTC
CASTPGPLSGSNEQYF
>many|-|TRBV4-1|TRBJ1-5
TGCGCCAGCAGCCAAGATTCATTTAGCAATCAGCCCCAGCATTTT
CASSQDSFSNQPQHF
>many|TRBD2|TRBV20-1|TRBJ2-7
TGCAGTGCTAGGGGGTTGACTAGCCGGGAGCAGTACTTC
CSARGLTSREQYF